The present T cell receptor (beta chain) was sequenced within a study of T cells in Graves' hyperthyroidism and ophthalmopathy. Patients were excluded because of uncontrolled infection, other autoimmune disease, pregnancy or lactation. CDR3 length equals 14 residues. V was clipped by 2 bases and J by 6 bases, with 12 bases between them. Germline V gives CDR1 LNHNV, CDR2 YYDKDF (reference sequence). The CDR3 regions of TCR beta were amplified from RNA transcripts. RT-PCR in the first round (using the HTBI primer set) targeted the TCR CDR3. Using its own MiXCR run on the multiplex PCR reads, TCRdb lists one record per CDR3 protein. The table has hundreds of thousands of distinct CDR3 sequences, 46% seen once.

The rearrangement links TRBV15 to TRBJ2-3; D ambiguous. The specimen was peripheral blood or thyroid tissue (not recorded which). This receptor was identified in a woman between 18 and 30 years old with Graves' hyperthyroidism. Here the CDR3 reads CATSRLGPGDTQYF. In DNA form, the CDR3 reads TGTGCCACCAGCAGACTCGGCCCCGGCGATACGCAGTATTTT.